The clone carrying this T cell receptor (beta chain) was detected only a few times. What was amplified from RNA transcripts were TCR beta CDR3 regions. An initial round of RT-PCR targeting the TCR CDR3 relied on the HTBI primer set. TCRdb reprocessed the multiplex PCR reads via MiXCR and lists one record per CDR3 protein. Among fewer than 350,000 distinct CDR3 sequences listed, over 12% were seen once. Germline V gene data show CDR1 as SGHTA and CDR2 as FQGNSA. Trimming cost V 3 bases and J 0 bases; bases outside gene matches: 5. This CDR3 comprises 18 residues. These data are taken from a study of T cells in Graves' hyperthyroidism and ophthalmopathy. Background on the study: Peripheral blood collection took place at initial diagnosis, before any treatment.

This TCR came from a woman between 50 and 59 years old with Graves' hyperthyroidism that later progressed to Graves' ophthalmopathy. The chain carries TRBV7-2 and TRBJ2-7; 16 bases match TRBD2. The sequenced sample consisted of blood. CDR3 sequence (DNA): TGTGCCAGCAGCTTTTCGGGACTAGCGGGAGGGAGCTCCTACGAGCAGTACTTC. It translates to CASSFSGLAGGSSYEQYF.